The TCR beta chain under discussion was sequenced for a study of cytomegalovirus exposure and HLA in healthy donors. Study-wide results and caveats: In vitro confirmation showed three CMV-associated chains to be CMV antigen specific.

In this sample, this clone turned up once. Its antigen remains unknown. Profiled with immunoSEQ multiplex PCR; TCRdb holds only in-frame clones, not every one. This table holds about 66,000 clones, 90% to 97% found once. This TCR was recovered from a man younger than 30 in good health and CMV-seronegative. Source material: PBMCs.

The CDR3 loop reads CASSLLGPTNYGYTF. Here the CDR3 DNA reads TGTGCCAGCAGTTTATTGGGGCCAACTAACTATGGCTACACCTTC. The chain joins TRBV27 to TRBJ1-2; D is possibly TRBD1 (5 bases). The V gene lost 1 base and the J gene lost 0 bases, with 9 bases spanning the gap. Germline values: CDR1 MNHEY, CDR2 SMNVEV (reference sequence). The CDR3 consists of 15 residues.